This T cell receptor beta chain was retrieved from a study of T-cell memory formation after mild COVID-19. Study background: Clusters of TCRs were largely donor specific.

TCRdb re-called the 5' RACE reads with MiXCR, one entry per CDR3 protein. Of hundreds of thousands of distinct CDR3 sequences listed, 8% to 9% are singletons. Findings and limits, study-wide: Day 15 to 85 contractors were CD4/CD8 balanced; later expanders leaned CD4+. Pre-infection memory contained some responding clones, which suggested that cross-reactive memory had joined. CM and EM subsets held most contracting CD4+ clones; EMRA held CD8+ ones.

There are a few counts of this clonotype. The antigen remains undetermined. Germline CDR1 KGHDR, CDR2 SFDVKD. The CDR3 spans 16 residues. The V end lost 3 bases, the J end lost 0 bases, and 13 bases lay between the germline ends. The receptor's source is a man aged 18 to 35 who had mild COVID-19 (a few samples of this study predate the infection). Cell type and time point are not known. This chain links TRBV24-1 with TRBJ2-5, with D maybe TRBD2 (5 bases). The sequenced sample was PBMCs or a T cell subset sorted from them (not recorded which). In nucleotides, the CDR3 is TGTGCCACCAGTGATCGTACTAGTCGGAACCAAGAGACCCAGTACTTC. This sequence encodes CATSDRTSRNQETQYF.